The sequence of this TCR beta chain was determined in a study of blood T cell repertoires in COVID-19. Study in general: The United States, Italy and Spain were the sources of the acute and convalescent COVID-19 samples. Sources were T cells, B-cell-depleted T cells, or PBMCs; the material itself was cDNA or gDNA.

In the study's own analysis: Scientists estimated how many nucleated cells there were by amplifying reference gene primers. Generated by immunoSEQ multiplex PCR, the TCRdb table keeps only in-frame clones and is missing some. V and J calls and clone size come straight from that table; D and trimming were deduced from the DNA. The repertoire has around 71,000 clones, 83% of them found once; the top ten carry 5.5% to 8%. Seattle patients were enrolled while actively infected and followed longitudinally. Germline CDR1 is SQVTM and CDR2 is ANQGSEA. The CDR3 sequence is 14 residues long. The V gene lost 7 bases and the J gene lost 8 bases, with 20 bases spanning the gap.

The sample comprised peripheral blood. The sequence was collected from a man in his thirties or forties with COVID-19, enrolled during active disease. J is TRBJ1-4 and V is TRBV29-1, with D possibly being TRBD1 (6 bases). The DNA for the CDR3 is TGCAGCGCCCGGGGGGGGCGTCGTGGGGAAAAACTGTTTTTT. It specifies CSARGGRRGEKLFF.